A single TCR beta chain is shown here with its context. Its antigen is not identified. These data are taken from a study of blood T cells in healthy people across ages. Findings and limits, study-wide: Diversity was estimated from one million T cells, and these estimates were considered underestimates. A roughly linear age-dependent decrease characterized TCR beta diversity per million T cells.

PCR was performed a second time for 7 to 11 cycles using a sample-barcoded 5' primer and a J-beta primer mix. Carrying 12 random nucleotides, a template-switch adaptor labeled each individual cDNA molecule. Per-sample output comprised a minimum of 2.5 million paired-end reads containing CDR3. From the 5' RACE reads, TCRdb called clonotypes with MiXCR, one entry per CDR3 protein. Counted here are 1.4 million or so distinct CDR3 sequences, 40% to 45% occurring once; the ten biggest clones make up about 4%. The source material was blood. The TCR was taken from a woman between 18 and 29 years old in good health.

The CDR3 DNA reads as TGTGCCAGCAGTTCTCCGGAAGGGGGGGCCACTGAAGCTTTCTTT. Residues: CASSSPEGGATEAFF. The chain recombines TRBV7-9 with TRBJ1-1; possible D gene TRBD1, 6 bases. V was trimmed by 6 bases and J by 4 bases, leaving 18 bases between them. The germline V gene encodes CDR1 SEHNR and CDR2 FQNEAQ (reference sequence). The CDR3 is made up of 15 amino acids.